This entry concerns a single T cell receptor beta chain. Its target is unknown. The sample originates from a study of cytomegalovirus exposure and HLA in healthy donors. Looking at the study overall: Caucasian-associated ancestry cluster membership applied to 75% to 85% of over 350 genotyped donors.

Whole-study results and caveats: Some public TCRs appeared in many individuals, while most sequences were rare. Follow-up analysis found HLA locus-dependent TCR association rates, highest for DRB1 and lowest for HLA-C.

The PCR was carried out with 60 Vbeta primers and 13 Jbeta primers. In the original processing: It was a later analysis that counted about 80 million unique TCR beta chains, of which about 10 million were shared. Method: immunoSEQ multiplex PCR; TCRdb's copy keeps in-frame clones and lacks some. The V and J calls and the clone size are those of that table, but D and trimming were determined from the DNA. The data contain some 150,000 clones, approximately 77% of them singletons. The material sequenced was PBMCs. The TCR originated in a woman aged 45 to 65 in good health and CMV-seronegative.

In DNA form, the CDR3 reads TGTGCCTGGAGTGGGAGTCGGGGTAAGACATATGGCTACACCTTC. It specifies CAWSGSRGKTYGYTF. The gene calls are TRBV30 and TRBJ1-2; D gene uncertain. Per the germline V gene, CDR1 is GTSNPN and CDR2 is SVGIG (reference sequence). The V end was cut by 1 base, the J end by 5 bases, with 17 bases between. CDR3 length equals 15 residues.